Listed below are T cell receptor beta chains from one sample, sequenced in a study of blood T cell repertoires in COVID-19. Clones were sequenced by immunoSEQ multiplex PCR, and TCRdb holds only the in-frame ones, with some missing. The repertoire holds 11,000 to 15,000 clones, about 85% seen once, with 25% to 35% in the top ten. The sample was peripheral blood. These receptors originate from a human donor in a cohort sampled during active COVID-19. Both conserved end residues are part of each CDR3. D genes are given only for firm matches. Expanded clones get a size class; other rows say once, few or many, or leave the size out.

d_call: .
cdr3_length: 12
j_call: TRBJ2-3
clone_size: .
v_call: TRBV7-3
cdr3_aa: CASSLGADTQYF
cdr3_nt: TGTGCCAGCAGCTTAGGGGCGGATACGCAGTATTTT

d_call: TRBD1
cdr3_length: 17
j_call: TRBJ1-1
clone_size: .
v_call: TRBV4-3
cdr3_aa: CASSQDWTGGGVTEAFF
cdr3_nt: TGCGCCAGCAGCCAAGATTGGACAGGGGGAGGGGTTACTGAAGCTTTCTTT

d_call: TRBD2
cdr3_length: 15
j_call: TRBJ2-2
clone_size: .
v_call: TRBV24-1
cdr3_aa: CATSDFTSGPGELFF
cdr3_nt: TGTGCCACCAGTGATTTTACTAGCGGGCCCGGGGAGCTGTTTTTT

d_call: TRBD2
cdr3_length: 15
j_call: TRBJ2-5
clone_size: .
v_call: TRBV7-8
cdr3_aa: CASSRFTSAQETQYF
cdr3_nt: TGTGCCAGCAGCCGATTCACTAGCGCTCAAGAGACCCAGTACTTC

d_call: .
cdr3_length: 15
j_call: TRBJ2-1
clone_size: .
v_call: TRBV9
cdr3_aa: CASSVDVRLGSEQFF
cdr3_nt: TGTGCCAGCAGCGTCGACGTCAGACTAGGAAGTGAGCAGTTCTTC

d_call: .
cdr3_length: 15
j_call: TRBJ1-1
clone_size: .
v_call: TRBV10-3
cdr3_aa: CAISGGSGWNTEAFF
cdr3_nt: TGTGCCATCAGTGGGGGCAGTGGGTGGAACACTGAAGCTTTCTTT

d_call: TRBD2
cdr3_length: 13
j_call: TRBJ2-7
clone_size: .
v_call: TRBV27
cdr3_aa: CASSFGLAGEQYF
cdr3_nt: TGTGCCAGCAGTTTCGGACTAGCGGGAGAGCAGTACTTC

d_call: TRBD2
cdr3_length: 16
j_call: TRBJ2-3
clone_size: .
v_call: TRBV10-3
cdr3_aa: CAISDSGLAGGLLQYF
cdr3_nt: TGTGCCATCAGTGACTCAGGACTAGCGGGAGGCCTTTTGCAGTATTTT

d_call: .
cdr3_length: 16
j_call: TRBJ2-1
clone_size: few
v_call: TRBV27
cdr3_aa: CASNGNDGLSYNEQFF
cdr3_nt: TGTGCCAGCAACGGGAACGATGGGCTATCCTACAATGAGCAGTTCTTC

d_call: .
cdr3_length: 16
j_call: TRBJ2-3
clone_size: .
v_call: TRBV9
cdr3_aa: CASSPDRPTSTDTQYF
cdr3_nt: TGTGCCAGCAGCCCGGACAGACCCACTAGCACAGATACGCAGTATTTT

d_call: .
cdr3_length: 13
j_call: TRBJ1-5
clone_size: once
v_call: TRBV9
cdr3_aa: CASSVGENQPQHF
cdr3_nt: TGTGCCAGCAGCGTAGGAGAGAATCAGCCCCAGCATTTT

d_call: TRBD2
cdr3_length: 17
j_call: TRBJ2-2
clone_size: .
v_call: TRBV2
cdr3_aa: CASSDVAGESVTGELFF
cdr3_nt: TGTGCCAGCAGTGACGTAGCGGGAGAGTCGGTTACCGGGGAGCTGTTTTTT

d_call: .
cdr3_length: 15
j_call: TRBJ1-4
clone_size: few
v_call: TRBV4-2
cdr3_aa: CASSQEAAYNEKLFF
cdr3_nt: TGTGCCAGCAGCCAAGAGGCAGCGTATAATGAAAAACTGTTTTTT

d_call: .
cdr3_length: 13
j_call: TRBJ1-1
clone_size: .
v_call: TRBV14
cdr3_aa: CASRDSLTTEAFF
cdr3_nt: TGTGCCAGCAGAGACAGTCTGACCACTGAAGCTTTCTTT

d_call: .
cdr3_length: 16
j_call: TRBJ1-6
clone_size: .
v_call: TRBV28
cdr3_aa: CASSSHRDSYNSPLHF
cdr3_nt: TGTGCCAGCAGTTCACACCGGGACTCCTATAATTCACCCCTCCACTTT

d_call: .
cdr3_length: 12
j_call: TRBJ2-7
clone_size: .
v_call: TRBV28
cdr3_aa: CASSTSSYEQYF
cdr3_nt: TGTGCCAGCAGTACAAGCTCCTACGAGCAGTACTTC

d_call: TRBD1
cdr3_length: 11
j_call: TRBJ2-7
clone_size: .
v_call: TRBV6-5
cdr3_aa: CASSGGHEQYF
cdr3_nt: TGTGCCAGCTCAGGGGGCCACGAGCAGTACTTC

d_call: TRBD2
cdr3_length: 16
j_call: TRBJ2-5
clone_size: .
v_call: TRBV5-1
cdr3_aa: CASSPVFGTSLETQYF
cdr3_nt: TGCGCCAGCAGCCCGGTGTTCGGGACTAGCTTAGAGACCCAGTACTTC

d_call: .
cdr3_length: 14
j_call: TRBJ2-3
clone_size: .
v_call: TRBV7-6
cdr3_aa: CASSLAGERDTQYF
cdr3_nt: TGTGCCAGCAGCTTAGCGGGAGAGCGAGATACGCAGTATTTT

d_call: TRBD2
cdr3_length: 16
j_call: TRBJ2-3
clone_size: many
v_call: TRBV30
cdr3_aa: CAWSVVRKREGSLQYF
cdr3_nt: TGTGCCTGGAGTGTAGTCCGGAAGCGGGAGGGTTCTTTGCAGTATTTT

d_call: .
cdr3_length: 15
j_call: TRBJ1-3
clone_size: .
v_call: TRBV5-1
cdr3_aa: CASSWSPGEGNTIYF
cdr3_nt: TGCGCCAGCAGCTGGAGCCCAGGGGAAGGAAACACCATATATTTT

d_call: .
cdr3_length: 12
j_call: TRBJ2-1
clone_size: .
v_call: TRBV12-5
cdr3_aa: CASGPRGDEQFF
cdr3_nt: TGTGCTAGTGGTCCCAGGGGTGATGAGCAGTTCTTC

d_call: TRBD1
cdr3_length: 16
j_call: TRBJ2-2
clone_size: once
v_call: TRBV28
cdr3_aa: CASSLSGTGRTGELFF
cdr3_nt: TGTGCCAGCAGTTTAAGCGGGACAGGGAGGACCGGGGAGCTGTTTTTT

d_call: .
cdr3_length: 15
j_call: TRBJ2-5
clone_size: .
v_call: TRBV19
cdr3_aa: CASSIGGSVQETQYF
cdr3_nt: TGTGCCAGTAGTATTGGCGGGTCAGTCCAAGAGACCCAGTACTTC

d_call: .
cdr3_length: 14
j_call: TRBJ2-5
clone_size: .
v_call: TRBV4-3
cdr3_aa: CASSQNRVVGTQYF
cdr3_nt: TGCGCCAGCAGCCAGAACAGGGTGGTGGGGACCCAGTACTTC

d_call: TRBD2
cdr3_length: 16
j_call: TRBJ2-3
clone_size: .
v_call: TRBV7-3
cdr3_aa: CASSLGTSGRGDTQYF
cdr3_nt: TGTGCCAGCAGCTTGGGGACTAGCGGGAGAGGAGATACGCAGTATTTT

d_call: .
cdr3_length: 19
j_call: TRBJ1-6
clone_size: few
v_call: TRBV28
cdr3_aa: CASSFSLRTTSSYNSPLHF
cdr3_nt: TGTGCCAGCAGTTTCTCGTTGCGGACAACAAGCTCCTATAATTCACCCCTCCACTTT

d_call: .
cdr3_length: 13
j_call: TRBJ1-5
clone_size: .
v_call: TRBV19
cdr3_aa: CASSIVWGEPQHF
cdr3_nt: TGTGCCAGTAGTATAGTCTGGGGGGAGCCCCAGCATTTT

d_call: .
cdr3_length: 15
j_call: TRBJ2-5
clone_size: .
v_call: TRBV18
cdr3_aa: CASSVRQANQETQYF
cdr3_nt: TGTGCCAGCTCAGTCAGACAGGCAAATCAAGAGACCCAGTACTTC

d_call: .
cdr3_length: 14
j_call: TRBJ2-7
clone_size: once
v_call: TRBV28
cdr3_aa: CASSGSPGHYEQYF
cdr3_nt: TGTGCCAGCAGTGGGTCTCCGGGACACTACGAGCAGTACTTC

d_call: TRBD2
cdr3_length: 16
j_call: TRBJ2-1
clone_size: .
v_call: TRBV27
cdr3_aa: CASSLGLATGFHEQFF
cdr3_nt: TGTGCCAGCAGTCTCGGACTAGCGACGGGGTTCCATGAGCAGTTCTTC

d_call: .
cdr3_length: 14
j_call: TRBJ2-1
clone_size: .
v_call: TRBV27
cdr3_aa: CASSHPGAHNEQFF
cdr3_nt: TGTGCCAGCAGCCATCCAGGGGCCCACAATGAGCAGTTCTTC

d_call: .
cdr3_length: 18
j_call: TRBJ2-5
clone_size: .
v_call: TRBV9
cdr3_aa: CASSALAGGLPHSGAQYF
cdr3_nt: TGTGCCAGCAGCGCCCTCGCTGGCGGTCTGCCCCACTCAGGGGCCCAGTACTTC

d_call: .
cdr3_length: 14
j_call: TRBJ1-1
clone_size: .
v_call: TRBV18
cdr3_aa: CASSRDYLNTEAFF
cdr3_nt: TGTGCCAGCTCAAGGGACTACTTGAACACTGAAGCTTTCTTT

d_call: .
cdr3_length: 15
j_call: TRBJ2-1
clone_size: .
v_call: TRBV9
cdr3_aa: CASSVEWSSYNEQFF
cdr3_nt: TGTGCCAGCAGCGTAGAGTGGAGCTCCTACAATGAGCAGTTCTTC

d_call: TRBD1
cdr3_length: 15
j_call: TRBJ1-2
clone_size: .
v_call: TRBV5-4
cdr3_aa: CASSKPGQTNYGYTF
cdr3_nt: TGTGCCAGCAGCAAACCGGGACAGACTAACTATGGCTACACCTTC

d_call: .
cdr3_length: 15
j_call: TRBJ2-1
clone_size: .
v_call: TRBV27
cdr3_aa: CASSLRTELYNEQFF
cdr3_nt: TGTGCCAGCAGTCTTCGGACAGAACTCTACAATGAGCAGTTCTTC

d_call: .
cdr3_length: 13
j_call: TRBJ2-2
clone_size: few
v_call: TRBV27
cdr3_aa: CASSSGTTGELFF
cdr3_nt: TGTGCCAGCAGCTCGGGGACTACCGGGGAGCTGTTTTTT

d_call: .
cdr3_length: 12
j_call: TRBJ2-1
clone_size: .
v_call: TRBV28
cdr3_aa: CASSLRYNEQFF
cdr3_nt: TGTGCCAGCAGTTTACGTTACAATGAGCAGTTCTTC

d_call: .
cdr3_length: 14
j_call: TRBJ1-1
clone_size: many
v_call: TRBV19
cdr3_aa: CASSIMGGNTEAFF
cdr3_nt: TGTGCCAGTAGTATAATGGGAGGAAACACTGAAGCTTTCTTT

d_call: TRBD1
cdr3_length: 13
j_call: TRBJ2-7
clone_size: .
v_call: TRBV29-1
cdr3_aa: CSVGDRSSYEQYF
cdr3_nt: TGCAGCGTGGGGGACAGGAGCTCCTACGAGCAGTACTTC

d_call: .
cdr3_length: 18
j_call: TRBJ2-5
clone_size: .
v_call: TRBV3-1/TRBV3-2
cdr3_aa: CASSQGWKAGGQKETQYF
cdr3_nt: TGTGCCAGCAGCCAAGGATGGAAGGCGGGCGGGCAAAAAGAGACCCAGTACTTC

d_call: TRBD1
cdr3_length: 13
j_call: TRBJ2-7
clone_size: once
v_call: TRBV11-3
cdr3_aa: CASSSGQGDEQYF
cdr3_nt: TGTGCCAGCAGCTCGGGACAGGGCGACGAGCAGTACTTC

d_call: .
cdr3_length: 16
j_call: TRBJ2-3
clone_size: .
v_call: TRBV5-1
cdr3_aa: CASSSTGSTSTDTQYF
cdr3_nt: TGCGCCAGCAGCTCAACCGGGTCTACTAGCACAGATACGCAGTATTTT

d_call: TRBD2
cdr3_length: 15
j_call: TRBJ2-1
clone_size: .
v_call: TRBV19
cdr3_aa: CASSIGPTSSNEQFF
cdr3_nt: TGTGCCAGTAGTATAGGCCCGACTAGCTCCAATGAGCAGTTCTTC

d_call: .
cdr3_length: 16
j_call: TRBJ2-1
clone_size: .
v_call: TRBV7-7
cdr3_aa: CASSLSSESSYNEQFF
cdr3_nt: TGTGCCAGCAGCTTAAGTAGCGAGAGCTCCTACAATGAGCAGTTCTTC

d_call: TRBD2
cdr3_length: 15
j_call: TRBJ2-7
clone_size: .
v_call: TRBV7-2
cdr3_aa: CASRTRLAEDYEQYF
cdr3_nt: TGTGCCAGCAGAACCCGACTAGCGGAGGACTACGAGCAGTACTTC

d_call: TRBD1
cdr3_length: 13
j_call: TRBJ2-7
clone_size: few
v_call: TRBV27
cdr3_aa: CASSPGTAYEQYF
cdr3_nt: TGTGCCAGCAGTCCTGGGACAGCGTACGAGCAGTACTTC

d_call: .
cdr3_length: 17
j_call: TRBJ2-1
clone_size: .
v_call: TRBV16
cdr3_aa: CASSHMRNTGGRNEQFF
cdr3_nt: TGTGCCAGCAGCCACATGAGAAATACTGGAGGACGCAATGAGCAGTTCTTC

d_call: TRBD1
cdr3_length: 13
j_call: TRBJ1-1
clone_size: .
v_call: TRBV2
cdr3_aa: CASSGDRVTEAFF
cdr3_nt: TGTGCCAGCAGTGGGGACAGGGTCACTGAAGCTTTCTTT

d_call: .
cdr3_length: 16
j_call: TRBJ2-1
clone_size: few
v_call: TRBV10-2
cdr3_aa: CASSAIGTGLDNEQFF
cdr3_nt: TGCGCCAGCAGTGCGATTGGAACAGGGCTGGACAATGAGCAGTTCTTC

d_call: TRBD1
cdr3_length: 15
j_call: TRBJ1-1
clone_size: medium-sized
v_call: TRBV6-4
cdr3_aa: CASVARTGGVTEAFF
cdr3_nt: TGTGCCAGCGTAGCGAGGACAGGAGGTGTTACTGAAGCTTTCTTT

d_call: TRBD1
cdr3_length: 15
j_call: TRBJ1-3
clone_size: .
v_call: TRBV7-2
cdr3_aa: CASAPQGLGGNTIYF
cdr3_nt: TGTGCCAGCGCCCCACAGGGGTTGGGTGGAAACACCATATATTTT

d_call: .
cdr3_length: 13
j_call: TRBJ1-1
clone_size: .
v_call: TRBV3-1/TRBV3-2
cdr3_aa: CASSGQRNTEAFF
cdr3_nt: TGTGCCAGCAGCGGGCAACGGAACACTGAAGCTTTCTTT

d_call: TRBD2
cdr3_length: 14
j_call: TRBJ2-7
clone_size: once
v_call: TRBV27
cdr3_aa: CASSLEREGYEQYF
cdr3_nt: TGTGCCAGCAGTTTGGAGCGGGAGGGTTACGAGCAGTACTTC

d_call: TRBD2
cdr3_length: 18
j_call: TRBJ2-2
clone_size: .
v_call: TRBV10-3
cdr3_aa: CAITKGLAGANFTGELFF
cdr3_nt: TGTGCCATCACCAAAGGACTAGCGGGAGCCAATTTCACCGGGGAGCTGTTTTTT

d_call: TRBD2
cdr3_length: 16
j_call: TRBJ2-3
clone_size: .
v_call: TRBV11-2
cdr3_aa: CASRGCGGGGPDTQYF
cdr3_nt: TGTGCCAGCAGGGGGTGCGGCGGGGGGGGGCCAGATACGCAGTATTTT

d_call: TRBD2
cdr3_length: 17
j_call: TRBJ2-5
clone_size: .
v_call: TRBV3-1/TRBV3-2
cdr3_aa: CASSLGLAGVVGETQYF
cdr3_nt: TGTGCCAGCAGCCTGGGACTAGCGGGAGTGGTAGGGGAGACCCAGTACTTC

d_call: .
cdr3_length: 12
j_call: TRBJ1-5
clone_size: once
v_call: TRBV7-2
cdr3_aa: CASSFQNQPQHF
cdr3_nt: TGTGCCAGCAGCTTTCAGAATCAGCCCCAGCATTTT